This is a list of T cell receptor beta chains from one sample in a study of blood T cells in healthy people across ages. One entry per CDR3 protein results from TCRdb running MiXCR on the 5' RACE reads. The sample has about 540,000 distinct CDR3 sequences, 24% seen once. A further study also used this sample, focusing on T cells of mothers and their children.

Sequencing was carried out using blood. The source is a boy younger than 18 in good health. Each CDR3 is given with its conserved first and last residue. A D gene is named only where the DNA matches it firmly. Some rows have no size entry. The others give once, few or many, or a class for an expanded clone.

J gene,clone size,V gene,D gene,CDR3 DNA,CDR3 protein
TRBJ1-3,few,TRBV7-3,TRBD1,TGTGCCAGCAGCTTAACCCCAGGGGGACAGCCTGGAAACACCATATATTTT,CASSLTPGGQPGNTIYF
TRBJ1-5,few,TRBV7-8,-,TGTGCCAGCAGCTTACTGGGGGGCAATAGCAATCAGCCCCAGCATTTT,CASSLLGGNSNQPQHF
TRBJ2-1,few,TRBV4-1,-,TGCGCCAGCAGCCAAGCGCTAGCGAGTCACAATGAGCAGTTCTTC,CASSQALASHNEQFF
TRBJ2-1,few,TRBV7-3,TRBD2,TGTGCCAGCAGCTTAGCGGGGGGGCCAGTCAATGAGCAGTTCTTC,CASSLAGGPVNEQFF
TRBJ2-1,-,TRBV11-2,-,TGTGCCAGCAGCTTAGATCCGGCCCAGGGGTGGAATGAGCAGTTCTTC,CASSLDPAQGWNEQFF
TRBJ2-1,few,TRBV6-5,TRBD2,TGTGCCAGCAGTTCACCCCTACTAGCGGGGGGGGAGAATGAGCAGTTCTTC,CASSSPLLAGGENEQFF
TRBJ2-1,-,TRBV11-2,TRBD2,TGTGCCAGCAGCTTAGGACTAGCCGAGAACAATGAGCAGTTCTTC,CASSLGLAENNEQFF
TRBJ2-3,-,TRBV4-3,TRBD2,TGCGCCAGCAGCCAAACTAAGCCAAGCGGGGTATACACAGATACGCAGTATTTT,CASSQTKPSGVYTDTQYF
TRBJ2-1,few,TRBV3-1,-,TGTGCCAGCAGCCAAGATATAGCGTGGGGGCGGGAGAGGGATGAGCAGTTCTTC,CASSQDIAWGRERDEQFF
TRBJ2-1,-,TRBV4-1,-,TGCGCCAGCAGCCAAGATCTGGGAGGACTGTACAATGAGCAGTTCTTC,CASSQDLGGLYNEQFF
TRBJ2-7,-,TRBV4-3,-,TGCGCCAGCAGCCAAGATGAACGGGCGTGGGGCTACGAGCAGTACTTC,CASSQDERAWGYEQYF
TRBJ2-2,-,TRBV3-1,TRBD2,TGTGCCAGCAGCCCAGCCGGGGGGATGAGCGGGGAGCTGTTTTTT,CASSPAGGMSGELFF
TRBJ1-1,few,TRBV6-5,-,TGTGCCAGCAGTTACTCGTCGGAGAACACTGAAGCTTTCTTT,CASSYSSENTEAFF
TRBJ1-5,-,TRBV19,-,TGTGCCAGTAGTGATGGGAGAGCCCAGCCCCAGCATTTT,CASSDGRAQPQHF
TRBJ2-2,few,TRBV5-1,TRBD1,TGCGCCAGCAGCTTGGAGCAGGGGGTGGAAAAGCTGTTTTTT,CASSLEQGVEKLFF
TRBJ2-1,few,TRBV5-6,-,TGTGCCAGCAGCCCGAATGACGGGACACCTTACAATGAGCAGTTCTTC,CASSPNDGTPYNEQFF
TRBJ1-2,-,TRBV5-1,TRBD1,TGCGCCAGCAGCCCCTGGACAGGCTCCGCACTCCTCTATGGCTACACCTTC,CASSPWTGSALLYGYTF